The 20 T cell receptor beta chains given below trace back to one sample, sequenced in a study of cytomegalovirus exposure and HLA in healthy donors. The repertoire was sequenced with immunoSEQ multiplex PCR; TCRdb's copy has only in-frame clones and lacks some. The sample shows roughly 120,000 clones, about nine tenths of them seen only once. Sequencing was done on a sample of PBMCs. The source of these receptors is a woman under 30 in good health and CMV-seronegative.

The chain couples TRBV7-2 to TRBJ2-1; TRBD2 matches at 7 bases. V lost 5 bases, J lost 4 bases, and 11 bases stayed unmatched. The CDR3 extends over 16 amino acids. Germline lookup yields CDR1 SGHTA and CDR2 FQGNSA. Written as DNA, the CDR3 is TGTGCCAGCAGCGGATCGCGAGCGGGGTCTTACAATGAGCAGTTCTTC. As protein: CASSGSRAGSYNEQFF.

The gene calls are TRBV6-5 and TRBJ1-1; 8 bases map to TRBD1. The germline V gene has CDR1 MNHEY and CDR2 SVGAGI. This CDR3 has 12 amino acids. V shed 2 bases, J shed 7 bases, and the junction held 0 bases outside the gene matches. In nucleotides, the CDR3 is TGTGCCAGCAGTTACGGACAGGGTGAAGCTTTCTTT. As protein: CASSYGQGEAFF.

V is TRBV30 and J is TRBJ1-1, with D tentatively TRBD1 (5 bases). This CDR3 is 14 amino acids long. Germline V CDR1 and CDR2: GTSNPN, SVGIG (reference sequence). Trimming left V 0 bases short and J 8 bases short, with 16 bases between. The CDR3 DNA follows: TGTGCCTGGAGTGTACAGGCAGGGAATTCAGAAGCTTTCTTT. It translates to CAWSVQAGNSEAFF. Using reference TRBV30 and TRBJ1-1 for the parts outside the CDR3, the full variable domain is SQTIHQWPATLVQPVGSPLSLECTVEGTSNPNLYWYRQAAGRGLQLLFYSVGIGQISSEVPQNLSASRPQDRQFILSSKKLLLSDSGFYLCAWSVQAGNSEAFFGQGTRLTVV.

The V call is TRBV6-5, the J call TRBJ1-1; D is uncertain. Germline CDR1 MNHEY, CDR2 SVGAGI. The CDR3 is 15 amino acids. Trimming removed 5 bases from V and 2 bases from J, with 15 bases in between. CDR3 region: CASSPSRGSNTEAFF. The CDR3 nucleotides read TGTGCCAGCAGTCCCTCCCGTGGGAGCAACACTGAAGCTTTCTTT.

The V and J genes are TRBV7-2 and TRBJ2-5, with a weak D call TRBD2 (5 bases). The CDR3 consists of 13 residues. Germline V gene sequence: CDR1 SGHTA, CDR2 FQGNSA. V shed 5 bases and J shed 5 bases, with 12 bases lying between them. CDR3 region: CASSQFPGETQYF. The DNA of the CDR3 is TGTGCCAGCAGCCAGTTTCCGGGGGAGACCCAGTACTTC. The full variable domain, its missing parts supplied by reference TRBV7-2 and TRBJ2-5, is GAGVSQSPSNKVTEKGKDVELRCDPISGHTALYWYRQSLGQGLEFLIYFQGNSAPDKSGLPSDRFSAERTGGSVSTLTIQRTQQEDSAVYLCASSQFPGETQYFGPGTRLLVL.

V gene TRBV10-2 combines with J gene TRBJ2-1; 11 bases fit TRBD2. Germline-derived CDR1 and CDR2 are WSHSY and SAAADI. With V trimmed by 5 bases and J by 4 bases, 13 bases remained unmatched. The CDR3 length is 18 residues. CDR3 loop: CASSLNRASGRYYNEQFF. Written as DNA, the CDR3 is TGCGCCAGCAGTCTGAATCGGGCTAGCGGGAGGTATTACAATGAGCAGTTCTTC.

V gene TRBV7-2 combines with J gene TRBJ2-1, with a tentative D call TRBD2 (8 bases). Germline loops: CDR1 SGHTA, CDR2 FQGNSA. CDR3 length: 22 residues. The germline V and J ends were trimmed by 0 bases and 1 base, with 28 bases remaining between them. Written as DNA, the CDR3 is TGTGCCAGCAGCTTAGCCGAAGGGGGCGGGAGGCCCTACCTTGCTTCCTACAATGAGCAGTTCTTC. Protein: CASSLAEGGGRPYLASYNEQFF.

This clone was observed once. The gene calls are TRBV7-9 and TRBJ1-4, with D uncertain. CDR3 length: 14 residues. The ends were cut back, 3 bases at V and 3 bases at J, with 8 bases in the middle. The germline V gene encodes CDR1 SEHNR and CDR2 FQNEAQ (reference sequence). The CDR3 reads CASSLGRSNEKLFF. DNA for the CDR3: TGTGCCAGCAGCTTGGGGAGGTCTAATGAAAAACTGTTTTTT.

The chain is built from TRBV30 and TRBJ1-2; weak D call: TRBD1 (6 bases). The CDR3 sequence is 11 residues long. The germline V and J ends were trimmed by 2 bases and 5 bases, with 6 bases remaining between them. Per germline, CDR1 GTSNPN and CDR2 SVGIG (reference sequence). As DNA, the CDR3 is TGTGCCTGGAGTCAGGGGTATGGCTACACCTTC. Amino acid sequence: CAWSQGYGYTF.

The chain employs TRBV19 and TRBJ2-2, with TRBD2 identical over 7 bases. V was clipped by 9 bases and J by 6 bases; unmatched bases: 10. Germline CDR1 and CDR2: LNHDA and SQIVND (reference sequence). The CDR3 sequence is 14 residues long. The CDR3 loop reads CASWAGTKPGELFF. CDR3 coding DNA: TGTGCCAGCTGGGCCGGGACTAAGCCCGGGGAGCTGTTTTTT. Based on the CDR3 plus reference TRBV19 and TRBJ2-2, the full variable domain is DGGITQSPKYLFRKEGQNVTLSCEQNLNHDAMYWYRQDPGQGLRLIYYSQIVNDFQKGDIAEGYSVSREKKESFPLTVTSAQKNPTAFYLCASWAGTKPGELFFGEGSRLTVL.

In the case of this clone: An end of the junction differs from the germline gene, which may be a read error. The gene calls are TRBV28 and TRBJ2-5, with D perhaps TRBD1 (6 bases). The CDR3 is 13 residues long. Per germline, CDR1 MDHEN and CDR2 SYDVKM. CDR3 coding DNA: TGTGCCAGCACTTTAAGGGGGCAAGAGACCCAGTACTTC. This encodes CASTLRGQETQYF.

The CDR3 DNA follows: TGTGCCAGCAGCTTAGCGGGGGGGCCTAATAATGAGCAGTTCTTC. As protein: CASSLAGGPNNEQFF. V and J are TRBV5-6 and TRBJ2-1, with 10 bases that match TRBD2. Germline CDR1 SGHDT, CDR2 YYEEEE. The CDR3 consists of 15 residues. V gave up 2 bases and J gave up 7 bases; unmatched junction bases: 6.

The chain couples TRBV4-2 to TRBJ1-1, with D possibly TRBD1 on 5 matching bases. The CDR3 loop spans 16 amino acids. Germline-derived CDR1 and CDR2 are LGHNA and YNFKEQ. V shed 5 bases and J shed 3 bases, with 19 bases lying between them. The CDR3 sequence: CASSWGRVFDYTEAFF. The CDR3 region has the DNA TGTGCCAGCAGCTGGGGCAGGGTGTTCGATTACACTGAAGCTTTCTTT.

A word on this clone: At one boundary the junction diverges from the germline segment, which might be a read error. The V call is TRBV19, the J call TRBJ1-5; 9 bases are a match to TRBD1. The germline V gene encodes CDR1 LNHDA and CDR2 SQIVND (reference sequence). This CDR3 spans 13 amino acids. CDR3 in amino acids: CASRDRGKQPQHF. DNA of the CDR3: TGTGCCAGTAGGGACAGGGGCAAGCAGCCCCAGCATTTT.

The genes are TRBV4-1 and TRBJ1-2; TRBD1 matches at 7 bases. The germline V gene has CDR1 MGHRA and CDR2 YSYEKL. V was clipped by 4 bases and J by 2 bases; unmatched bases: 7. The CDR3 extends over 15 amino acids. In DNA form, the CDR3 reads TGCGCCAGCAGCCCCTTAGACAGGGCCAACTATGGCTACACCTTC. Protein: CASSPLDRANYGYTF.

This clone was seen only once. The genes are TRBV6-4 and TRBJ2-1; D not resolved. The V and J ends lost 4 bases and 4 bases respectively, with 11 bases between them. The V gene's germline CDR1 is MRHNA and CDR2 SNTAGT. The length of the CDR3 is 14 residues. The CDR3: CASSVDISYNEQFF. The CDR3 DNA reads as TGTGCCAGCAGTGTAGACATATCGTACAATGAGCAGTTCTTC.

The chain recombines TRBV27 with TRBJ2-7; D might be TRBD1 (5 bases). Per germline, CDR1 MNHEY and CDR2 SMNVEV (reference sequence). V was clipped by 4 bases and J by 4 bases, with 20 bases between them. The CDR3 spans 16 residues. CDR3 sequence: CASSSLSAGWVYEQYF. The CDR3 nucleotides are TGTGCCAGCAGTTCCTTGTCCGCAGGGTGGGTGTACGAGCAGTACTTC.

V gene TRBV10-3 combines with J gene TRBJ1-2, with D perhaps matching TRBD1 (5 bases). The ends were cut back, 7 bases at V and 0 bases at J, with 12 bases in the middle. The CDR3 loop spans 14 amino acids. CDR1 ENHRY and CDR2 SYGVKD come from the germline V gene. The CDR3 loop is CAITGTSANYGYTF. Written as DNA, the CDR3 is TGTGCCATCACCGGGACTTCCGCTAACTATGGCTACACCTTC.

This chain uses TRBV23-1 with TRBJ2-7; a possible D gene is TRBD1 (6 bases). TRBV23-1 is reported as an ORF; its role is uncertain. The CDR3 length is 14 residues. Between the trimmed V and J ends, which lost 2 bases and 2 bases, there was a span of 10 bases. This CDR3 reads CASSQKDSPYEQYF. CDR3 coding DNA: TGCGCCAGCAGTCAAAAGGACAGCCCCTACGAGCAGTACTTC.

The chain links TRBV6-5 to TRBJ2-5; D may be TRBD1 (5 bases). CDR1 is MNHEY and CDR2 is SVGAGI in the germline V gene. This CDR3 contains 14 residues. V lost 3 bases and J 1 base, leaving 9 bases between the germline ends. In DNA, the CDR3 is TGTGCCAGCAGTTATTATGACAGCCAAGAGACCCAGTACTTC. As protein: CASSYYDSQETQYF.